What follows are 17 T cell receptor beta chains derived from one specimen sequenced in a study of glioma-infiltrating T cells. TCR alpha and beta CDR3 regions were amplified from RNA using iRepertoire nested multiplex PCR. TCRdb redid the calling of the multiplex PCR reads with MiXCR, one entry per CDR3 protein. This repertoire shows 170,000 or so distinct CDR3 sequences, roughly 45% found once; its top ten account for 4% to 6.5%. Sequencing used glioma tissue, nonneoplastic brain tissue, or PBMCs (not recorded which). The receptors here all came from a human donor with low-grade glioma or glioblastoma, undergoing nonglioma brain surgery, or in good health (not recorded which).

Points on this clonotype: A much larger clone lies a single base off, so this may be a read error. The gene calls are TRBV4-1 and TRBJ2-1, with D unclear. The CDR3 totals 14 residues. Germline loops: CDR1 MGHRA, CDR2 YSYEKL. Trimming left V 1 base short and J 10 bases short, with 14 bases between. The CDR3 protein is CASSQVQSSYEQFF. Here the CDR3 DNA reads TGCGCCAGCAGCCAAGTCCAGAGCTCCTACGAGCAGTTCTTC.

There are many counts of this clonotype. The V gene is TRBV24-1, the J gene TRBJ2-3; D uncertain. With 3 bases removed from V and 3 bases from J, the gap between germline ends came to 6 bases. Germline values: CDR1 KGHDR, CDR2 SFDVKD. The CDR3 totals 13 residues. CDR3 loop: CATSDAVTDTQYF. The CDR3 DNA is TGTGCCACCAGTGATGCAGTGACAGATACGCAGTATTTT.

The V gene is TRBV27, the J gene TRBJ2-1; 9 bases map to TRBD1. V lost 11 bases to trimming and J lost 9 bases; unmatched junction nucleotides: 14. Germline V gene lookup returns CDR1 MNHEY and CDR2 SMNVEV (reference sequence). This CDR3 has 14 amino acids. CDR3 coding DNA: TGTGCCGGCACCTGGGACAGGGATCAAAGTGAGCAGTTCTTC. It codes for CAGTWDRDQSEQFF.

Concerning this clonotype: A read error may explain this, as a much larger clone is one base away. This chain connects TRBV7-7 to TRBJ2-7; D possibly uses TRBD1 or TRBD2 (6 bases each). This CDR3 has 13 amino acids. From germline, CDR1 is SSHAT and CDR2 FNYEAQ (reference sequence). CDR3 protein: CARSWEVGGEQYF. As DNA, the CDR3 is TGTGCCAGAAGCTGGGAGGTAGGGGGAGAGCAGTACTTC.

This clonotype was detected a few times. This chain joins TRBV4-2 and TRBJ2-2, with D tentatively TRBD1 (5 bases). The V gene's germline CDR1 is LGHNA and CDR2 YNFKEQ. Between the trimmed V and J ends, which lost 10 bases and 7 bases, there was a span of 13 bases. The CDR3 is 12 amino acids. CDR3 DNA: TGTGCCACAGGGTGGGGTGGCGGGGAGCTGTTTTTT. Translation: CATGWGGGELFF.

This clonotype was seen many times. The chain carries TRBV12-3 or TRBV12-4 and TRBJ2-5, with D hard to call. V was clipped by 3 bases and J by 5 bases, with 4 bases between them. The CDR3 length is 11 residues. In DNA, the CDR3 is TGTGCCAGCAGTTTGGCGGAGACCCAGTACTTC. This sequence encodes CASSLAETQYF.

This clonotype was counted ten times or more. V gene TRBV28 combines with J gene TRBJ2-7, with no clear D. This CDR3 spans 11 amino acids. Germline CDR1 is MDHEN and CDR2 is SYDVKM. Trimming pared 7 bases from V and 7 bases from J, leaving 11 bases between. The CDR3 is CASIGAGEQYF. DNA of the CDR3: TGTGCCAGCATTGGTGCTGGGGAGCAGTACTTC.

This clonotype was picked up many times. V is TRBV19 and J is TRBJ1-1; 7 nucleotides agree with TRBD1. The CDR3 runs 13 residues. The V gene end was trimmed by 3 bases and the J gene end by 4 bases; junction bases not matched to a gene: 2. Germline values: CDR1 LNHDA, CDR2 SQIVND (reference sequence). The CDR3 is CASSIDRATEAFF. For the CDR3, the DNA is TGTGCCAGTAGTATTGACAGGGCCACTGAAGCTTTCTTT.

This clonotype came up a few times. A much larger clone differs from this one at a single base, so this may be a read error. This chain links TRBV19 with TRBJ2-2; D unresolved. The germline V gene encodes CDR1 LNHDA and CDR2 SQIVND (reference sequence). This CDR3 spans 12 amino acids. V lost 8 bases to trimming and J lost 6 bases, with 10 bases between them. CDR3 DNA: TGTGCCAGTCGGGCAGTGGCCGGGGAGCTGTTTTTT. This translates into CASRAVAGELFF.

Only one count was recorded for this clonotype. One end of the junction varies from germline; a read error may be responsible. The J gene is TRBJ2-1, the V gene TRBV20-1, with no clear D. Germline V gene lookup returns CDR1 DFQATT and CDR2 SNEGSKA (reference sequence). The CDR3 consists of 12 residues. The CDR3 bases are TGCATTGCTAGTTCCGGATACGATGAGCAGTTCTTC. Translating it yields CIASSGYDEQFF.

A few counts support this clonotype. The chain carries TRBV12-3 or TRBV12-4 and TRBJ1-2; D is uncertain. Between the trimmed V and J ends, which lost 8 bases and 7 bases, there was a span of 11 bases. CDR3 length: 11 residues. CDR3 residues: CASSQVPGYTF. Here the CDR3 DNA reads TGTGCCAGCTCGCAGGTGCCTGGCTACACCTTC.

Many counts were recorded for this clonotype. This rearrangement joins TRBV19 to TRBJ2-5; D is tentatively TRBD1 or TRBD2 (5 bases each). This CDR3 has 12 amino acids. The V end was cut by 3 bases, the J end by 4 bases, with 6 bases between. The germline V gene encodes CDR1 LNHDA and CDR2 SQIVND (reference sequence). This CDR3 reads CASSIGGETQYF. The CDR3 coding sequence is TGTGCCAGTAGTATTGGGGGAGAGACCCAGTACTTC. Full variable domain (remainder filled in from reference TRBV19 and TRBJ2-5): DGGITQSPKYLFRKEGQNVTLSCEQNLNHDAMYWYRQDPGQGLRLIYYSQIVNDFQKGDIAEGYSVSREKKESFPLTVTSAQKNPTAFYLCASSIGGETQYFGPGTRLLVL.

About this clonotype itself: A clone one base away is much larger, so this may be a read error. The genes are TRBV7-8 and TRBJ2-1, with a tentative D call TRBD1 (5 bases). The germline CDR1 and CDR2 sequences are SGHVS and FQNEAQ. The CDR3 has 15 amino acids. CDR3 protein: CGSSLTRETYNEQFF. CDR3 bases: TGTGGCAGCAGCTTAACCAGGGAAACCTACAATGAGCAGTTCTTC.

This chain joins TRBV20-1 and TRBJ1-2; 7 positions agree with TRBD1. J was trimmed by 5 bases and V by 6 bases; bases with no gene match: 15. The CDR3 runs 15 residues. Germline V gene data show CDR1 as DFQATT and CDR2 as SNEGSKA (reference sequence). CDR3 sequence: CSARERGGLPYGYTF. The CDR3 bases are TGCAGTGCCAGGGAACGAGGGGGCCTACCGTATGGCTACACCTTC.

Many counts were recorded for this clonotype. The rearrangement joins TRBV20-1 to TRBJ2-1, with 12 bases that match TRBD2. From germline, CDR1 is DFQATT and CDR2 SNEGSKA (reference sequence). The CDR3 consists of 16 residues. V dropped 6 bases and J dropped 2; count of bases not matched to a gene: 8. The CDR3: CSAPFASGRAYNEQFF. DNA for the CDR3: TGCAGTGCCCCTTTTGCTAGCGGGAGGGCCTACAATGAGCAGTTCTTC.

There are a few counts of this clonotype. CDR3 DNA sequence: TGTGCCAGCAGCTTAACAGGGGCGGGGTACGAGCAGTACTTC. This codes for CASSLTGAGYEQYF. V and J are TRBV7-9 and TRBJ2-7, with D possibly being TRBD1 (7 bases). In germline, CDR1 is SEHNR, CDR2 FQNEAQ (reference sequence). The CDR3 length is 14 residues. The V and J ends lost 2 bases and 4 bases respectively, with 12 bases between them.

The V gene is TRBV2, the J gene TRBJ2-3; D is ambiguous. This CDR3 contains 14 residues. Germline V gives CDR1 SNHLY, CDR2 FYNNEI. V shed 7 bases and J shed 1 base, with 12 bases lying between them. CDR3 in DNA: TGTGCCAGCACTCCCGGCGGCGGCACAGATACGCAGTATTTT. Amino acid sequence: CASTPGGGTDTQYF.